Below, 13 T cell receptor beta chains from the same sample are listed, as sequenced in a study of regulatory dendritic cells for organ transplantation. These TCRs' antigens remain unknown. Profiled with immunoSEQ multiplex PCR; TCRdb holds only in-frame clones, not every one. The sample shows fewer than 20,000 clones, roughly four fifths of them seen only once. Sorted T cells were CFSE-labeled and cultured 5 days with allogeneic regulatory or mature dendritic cells at 1:10. Sequenced: memory CD4+ T cells from blood cultured with regulatory dendritic cells. Subset indicated: CD45RO+ memory T cells. These TCRs come from a human donor in good health.

This clone was recorded once. The V and J genes are TRBV4-3 and TRBJ1-6; 9 positions agree with TRBD1. CDR3 size: 19 residues. Germline loops: CDR1 LGHNA, CDR2 YSLEER. The V gene end was trimmed by 0 bases and the J gene end by 0 bases; junction bases not matched to a gene: 6. The CDR3 bases are TGCGCCAGCAGCCAAGACGGGACAGGGTACGGCTCCTATAATTCACCCCTCCACTTT. It yields the protein CASSQDGTGYGSYNSPLHF.

The genes are TRBV9 and TRBJ1-2; a possible D gene is TRBD1 (5 bases). The CDR3 covers 14 residues. The V end was cut by 0 bases, the J end by 5 bases, with 11 bases between. Germline V gene data show CDR1 as SGDLS and CDR2 as YYNGEE. DNA of the CDR3: TGTGCCAGCAGCGTAGGTCAGGGAGAGTATGGCTACACCTTC. The encoded protein is CASSVGQGEYGYTF.

This chain uses TRBV5-4 with TRBJ1-4; possibly TRBD1 for D (6 bases). The V gene lost 3 bases and the J gene lost 7 bases, with 13 bases spanning the gap. The CDR3 spans 14 residues. Germline V gene data show CDR1 as SGHNT and CDR2 as YYREEE (reference sequence). The CDR3 nucleotides read TGTGCCAGCAGCTGGGGCAGGGGTTTTGAAAAACTGTTTTTT. Encoded protein: CASSWGRGFEKLFF.

This chain connects TRBV6-1 to TRBJ1-6, with D hard to call. Germline V gene lookup returns CDR1 MNHNS and CDR2 SASEGT. Trimming pared 8 bases from V and 5 bases from J, leaving 7 bases between. The CDR3 is 12 residues long. CDR3 nucleotide sequence: TGTGCCAGCGTACGGGATAATTCACCCCTCCACTTT. Protein product: CASVRDNSPLHF.

The genes are TRBV4-3 and TRBJ2-3; weak D call: TRBD2 (6 bases). V was pared by 0 bases and J by 2 bases, with 18 bases between. The CDR3 has 18 amino acids. In germline, CDR1 is LGHNA, CDR2 YSLEER. This CDR3 reads CASSQDYSPGGFTDTQYF. The DNA for the CDR3 is TGCGCCAGCAGCCAAGACTACTCCCCAGGAGGGTTCACAGATACGCAGTATTTT.

This chain connects TRBV11-3 to TRBJ2-1; no reliable D call. The CDR3 length is 12 residues. Germline loops: CDR1 SGHNT, CDR2 YENEEA. Trimming took off 6 bases at V and 8 bases at J, with 11 bases between the two ends. This CDR3 reads CASSPNGYEQFF. As DNA, the CDR3 is TGTGCCAGCAGTCCAAATGGCTATGAGCAGTTCTTC.

The gene calls are TRBV6-6 and TRBJ2-7; 7 nucleotides match TRBD2. Germline values: CDR1 MNHNY, CDR2 SVGAGI (reference sequence). With 7 bases clipped from V and 0 bases from J, the junction kept 9 bases outside the gene matches. CDR3 length equals 15 residues. For the CDR3, the DNA is TGTGCCAGCACCCCGGGGGGTTCGAACTCCTACGAGCAGTACTTC. This gives the protein CASTPGGSNSYEQYF.

This clone rates as medium-sized. V usage is TRBV30 and J usage is TRBJ2-7; maybe TRBD1 (6 bases). Germline CDR1 is GTSNPN and CDR2 is SVGIG (reference sequence). This CDR3 is 14 amino acids long. V lost 4 bases, J lost 7 bases, and 20 bases lay in between. The CDR3 DNA reads TGTGCCTGGATACCGCCGGGACATAGTAAAGAGCAGTACTTC. It is translated as CAWIPPGHSKEQYF. Full variable domain (missing parts from reference TRBV30 and TRBJ2-7): SQTIHQWPATLVQPVGSPLSLECTVEGTSNPNLYWYRQAAGRGLQLLFYSVGIGQISSEVPQNLSASRPQDRQFILSSKKLLLSDSGFYLCAWIPPGHSKEQYFGPGTRLTVT.

This clone was picked up a small number of times. The J gene is TRBJ2-7, the V gene TRBV7-2, with D unresolved. The CDR3 consists of 13 residues. Germline V gene sequence: CDR1 SGHTA, CDR2 FQGNSA. The V end lost 0 bases, the J end lost 4 bases, and 7 bases lay between the germline ends. The CDR3 loop is CASSLANGYEQYF. CDR3 coding DNA: TGTGCCAGCAGCTTAGCCAACGGTTACGAGCAGTACTTC.

V usage is TRBV15 and J usage is TRBJ2-7; D possibly matches TRBD1 or TRBD2 (6 bases each). Trimming pared 5 bases from V and 3 bases from J, leaving 14 bases between. CDR3 length equals 14 residues. Germline loops: CDR1 LNHNV, CDR2 YYDKDF (reference sequence). DNA for the CDR3: TGTGCCACCAGCCCCGTAGGGGGACTCTACGAGCAGTACTTC. Translated, it gives CATSPVGGLYEQYF. Supplemented by reference TRBV15 and TRBJ2-7, the full variable domain reads DAMVIQNPRYQVTQFGKPVTLSCSQTLNHNVMYWYQQKSSQAPKLLFHYYDKDFNNEADTPDNFQSRRPNTSFCFLDIRSPGLGDTAMYLCATSPVGGLYEQYFGPGTRLTVT.

For the CDR3, the DNA is TGTGCCAGCAGCCTCAAGGGGATTGGACAGCCCCAGCATTTT. Protein: CASSLKGIGQPQHF. The chain uses TRBV14 and TRBJ1-5, with D possibly matching TRBD1 (5 bases). V dropped 4 bases and J dropped 7 bases, with 14 bases sitting between them. CDR1 is SGHDN and CDR2 is FVKESK in the germline V gene. CDR3 length: 14 amino acids.

This clone has more than one count but fewer than ten. The chain uses TRBV7-2 and TRBJ1-3, with D perhaps TRBD1 (5 bases). Deletions cut 3 bases from V and 1 base from J, with 16 bases between. Germline V CDR1 and CDR2: SGHTA, FQGNSA. This CDR3 is 17 amino acids long. CDR3 residues: CASSFAPTGGSGNTIYF. Written as DNA, the CDR3 is TGTGCCAGCAGCTTCGCGCCGACGGGGGGTTCTGGAAACACCATATATTTT.

This clone appeared a few times. V gene TRBV5-4 combines with J gene TRBJ2-1, with D maybe TRBD2 (5 bases). CDR3 length: 11 residues. V dropped 4 bases and J dropped 10 bases, with 9 bases sitting between them. Germline CDR1 SGHNT, CDR2 YYREEE (reference sequence). The CDR3 DNA sequence: TGTGCCAGCAGCGGGAGATCCGAGCAGTTCTTC. Translating gives CASSGRSEQFF.